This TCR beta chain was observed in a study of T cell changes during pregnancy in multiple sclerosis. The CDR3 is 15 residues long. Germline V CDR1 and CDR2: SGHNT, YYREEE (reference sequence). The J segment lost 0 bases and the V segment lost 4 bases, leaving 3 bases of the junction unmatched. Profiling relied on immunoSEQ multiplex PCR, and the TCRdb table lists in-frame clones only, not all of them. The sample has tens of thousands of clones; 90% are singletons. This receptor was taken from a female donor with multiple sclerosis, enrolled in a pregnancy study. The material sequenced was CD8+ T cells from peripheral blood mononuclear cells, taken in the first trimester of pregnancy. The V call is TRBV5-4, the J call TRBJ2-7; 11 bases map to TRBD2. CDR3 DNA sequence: TGTGCCAGCAGCATAGGGACTAGCGGCTCCTACGAGCAGTACTTC. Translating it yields CASSIGTSGSYEQYF.